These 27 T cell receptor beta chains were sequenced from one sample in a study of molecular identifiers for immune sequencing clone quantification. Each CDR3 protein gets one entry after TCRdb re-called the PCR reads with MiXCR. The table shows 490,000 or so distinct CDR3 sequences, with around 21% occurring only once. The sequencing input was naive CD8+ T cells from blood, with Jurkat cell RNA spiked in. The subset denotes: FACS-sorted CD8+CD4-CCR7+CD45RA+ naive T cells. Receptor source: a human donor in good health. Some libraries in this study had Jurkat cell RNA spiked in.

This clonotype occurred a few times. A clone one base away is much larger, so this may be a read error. CDR3 DNA sequence: TGTGCCAGCAGTTTTCTAGCGGGGGCTTGCAATGAGCAGTTCTTC. Amino acids: CASSFLAGACNEQFF. This chain connects TRBV27 to TRBJ2-1; the match to TRBD2 covers 10 bases. The germline gives CDR1 MNHEY, CDR2 SMNVEV (reference sequence). J gave up 6 bases and V 3 bases, and 5 bases lay outside the gene matches. The CDR3 runs to 15 residues.

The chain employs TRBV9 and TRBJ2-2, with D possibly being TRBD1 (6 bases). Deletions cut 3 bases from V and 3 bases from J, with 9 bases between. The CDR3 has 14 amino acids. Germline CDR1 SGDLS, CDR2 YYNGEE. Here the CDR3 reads CASSERTDTGELFF. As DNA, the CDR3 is TGTGCCAGCAGCGAGCGGACAGACACCGGGGAGCTGTTTTTT.

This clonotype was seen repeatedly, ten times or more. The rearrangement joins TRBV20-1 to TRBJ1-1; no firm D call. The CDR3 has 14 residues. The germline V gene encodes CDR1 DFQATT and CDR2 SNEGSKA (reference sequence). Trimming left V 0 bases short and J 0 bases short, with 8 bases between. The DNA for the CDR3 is TGCAGTGCTAGAGATCCAGGTTTGAACACTGAAGCTTTCTTT. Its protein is CSARDPGLNTEAFF.

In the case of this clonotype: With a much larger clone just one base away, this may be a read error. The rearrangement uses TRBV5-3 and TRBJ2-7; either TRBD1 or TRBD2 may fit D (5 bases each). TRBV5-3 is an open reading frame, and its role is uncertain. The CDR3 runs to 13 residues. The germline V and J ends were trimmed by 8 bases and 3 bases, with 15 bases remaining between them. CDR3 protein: CASCEGDGYEQYF. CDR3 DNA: TGTGCCAGCTGCGAAGGGGACGGCTACGAGCAGTACTTC.

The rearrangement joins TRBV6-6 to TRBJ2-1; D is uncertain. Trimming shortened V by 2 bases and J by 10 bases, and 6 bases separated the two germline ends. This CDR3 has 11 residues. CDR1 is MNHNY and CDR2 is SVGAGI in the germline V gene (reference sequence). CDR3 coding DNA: TGTGCCAGCAGTTACGGTCAGGAGCAGTTCTTC. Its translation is CASSYGQEQFF.

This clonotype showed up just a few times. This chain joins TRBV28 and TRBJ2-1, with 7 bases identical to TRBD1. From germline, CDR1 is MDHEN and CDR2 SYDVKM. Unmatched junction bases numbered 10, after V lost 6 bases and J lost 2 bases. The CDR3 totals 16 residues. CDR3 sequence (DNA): TGTGCCAGCAGAAAGGGTCGGGACAGAGCCTACAATGAGCAGTTCTTC. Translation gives CASRKGRDRAYNEQFF. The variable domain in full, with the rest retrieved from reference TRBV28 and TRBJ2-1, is DVKVTQSSRYLVKRTGEKVFLECVQDMDHENMFWYRQDPGLGLRLIYFSYDVKMKEKGDIPEGYSVSREKKERFSLILESASTNQTSMYLCASRKGRDRAYNEQFFGPGTRLTVL.

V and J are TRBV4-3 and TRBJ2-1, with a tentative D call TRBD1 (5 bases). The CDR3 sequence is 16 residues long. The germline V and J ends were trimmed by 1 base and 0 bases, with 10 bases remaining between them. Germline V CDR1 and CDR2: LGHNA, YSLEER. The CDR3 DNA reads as TGCGCCAGCAGCCAAGGTCGACAGAACTCCTACAATGAGCAGTTCTTC. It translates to CASSQGRQNSYNEQFF.

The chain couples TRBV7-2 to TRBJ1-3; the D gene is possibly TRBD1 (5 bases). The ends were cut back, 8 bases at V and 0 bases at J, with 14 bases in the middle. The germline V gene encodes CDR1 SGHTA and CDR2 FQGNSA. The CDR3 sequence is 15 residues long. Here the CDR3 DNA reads TGTGCCAGCGCACCGGACGGGACCTCTGGAAACACCATATATTTT. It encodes CASAPDGTSGNTIYF.

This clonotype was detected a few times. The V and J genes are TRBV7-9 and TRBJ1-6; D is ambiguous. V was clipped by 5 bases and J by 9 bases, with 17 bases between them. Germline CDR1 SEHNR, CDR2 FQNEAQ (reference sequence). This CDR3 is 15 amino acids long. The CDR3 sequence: CASSLSVGLGSPLHF. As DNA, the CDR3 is TGTGCCAGCAGCCTCTCGGTGGGGTTAGGTTCACCCCTCCACTTT.

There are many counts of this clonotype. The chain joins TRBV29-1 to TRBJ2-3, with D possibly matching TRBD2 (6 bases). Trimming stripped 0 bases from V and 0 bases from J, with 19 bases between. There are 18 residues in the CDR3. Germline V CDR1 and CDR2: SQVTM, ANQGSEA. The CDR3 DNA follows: TGCAGCGTTGAAGATCTCTTTGTTAGCGGAACTAGCACAGATACGCAGTATTTT. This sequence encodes CSVEDLFVSGTSTDTQYF.

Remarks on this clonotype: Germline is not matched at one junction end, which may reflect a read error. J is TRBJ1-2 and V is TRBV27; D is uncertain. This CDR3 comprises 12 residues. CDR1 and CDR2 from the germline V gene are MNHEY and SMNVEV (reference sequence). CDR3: CASSSIGSGYAF. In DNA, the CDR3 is TGTGCCAGCAGTTCAATAGGGAGCGGCTACGCCTTC.

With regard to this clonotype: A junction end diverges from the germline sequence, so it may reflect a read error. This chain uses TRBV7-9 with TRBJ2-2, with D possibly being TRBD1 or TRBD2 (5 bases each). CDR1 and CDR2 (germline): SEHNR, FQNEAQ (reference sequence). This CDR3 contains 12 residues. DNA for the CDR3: TGTGCCAGCAGCTGGGGGTCTGAGGAGCTGGTTTTT. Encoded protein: CASSWGSEELVF.

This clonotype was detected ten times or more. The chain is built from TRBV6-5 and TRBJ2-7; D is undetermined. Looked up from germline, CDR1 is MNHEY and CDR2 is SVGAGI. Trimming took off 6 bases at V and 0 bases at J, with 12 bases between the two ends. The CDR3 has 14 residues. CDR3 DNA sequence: TGTGCCAGCAGGCCCTTTCCTAGCTCCTACGAGCAGTACTTC. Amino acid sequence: CASRPFPSSYEQYF.

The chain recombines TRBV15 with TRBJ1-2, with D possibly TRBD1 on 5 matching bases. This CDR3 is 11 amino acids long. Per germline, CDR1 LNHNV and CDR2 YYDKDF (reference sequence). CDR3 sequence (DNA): TGTGCGTCCGGGGAGGGGAGTGGCTACACCTTC. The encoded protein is CASGEGSGYTF.

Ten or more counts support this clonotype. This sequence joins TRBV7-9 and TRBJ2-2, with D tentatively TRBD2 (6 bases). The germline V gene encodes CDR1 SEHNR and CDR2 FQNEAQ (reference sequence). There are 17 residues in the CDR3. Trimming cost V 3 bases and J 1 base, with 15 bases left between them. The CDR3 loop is CASSFSRGGENTGELFF. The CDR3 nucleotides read TGTGCCAGCAGCTTTTCGAGAGGAGGGGAGAACACCGGGGAGCTGTTTTTT.

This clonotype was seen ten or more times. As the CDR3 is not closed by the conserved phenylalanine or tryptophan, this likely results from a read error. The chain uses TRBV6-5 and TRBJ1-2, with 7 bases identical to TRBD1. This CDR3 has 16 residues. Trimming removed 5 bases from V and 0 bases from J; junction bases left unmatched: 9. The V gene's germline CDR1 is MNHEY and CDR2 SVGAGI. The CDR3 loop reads CASSPVTGTANYGYTS. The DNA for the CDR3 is TGTGCCAGCAGTCCCGTGACCGGGACAGCTAACTATGGCTACACCTCC.

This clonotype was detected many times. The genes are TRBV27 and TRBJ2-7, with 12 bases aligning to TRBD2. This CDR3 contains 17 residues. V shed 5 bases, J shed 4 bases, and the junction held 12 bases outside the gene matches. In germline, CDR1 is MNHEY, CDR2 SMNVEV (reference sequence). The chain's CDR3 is CASSPGASGRAQYEQYF. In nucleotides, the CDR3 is TGTGCCAGCAGTCCCGGGGCTAGCGGGAGGGCACAATACGAGCAGTACTTC.

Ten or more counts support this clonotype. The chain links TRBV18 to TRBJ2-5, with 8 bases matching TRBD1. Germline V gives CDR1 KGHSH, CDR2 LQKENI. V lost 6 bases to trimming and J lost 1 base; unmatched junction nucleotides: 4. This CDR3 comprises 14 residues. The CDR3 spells CASSTGTGQETQYF. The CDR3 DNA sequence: TGTGCCAGCTCTACCGGGACAGGCCAAGAGACCCAGTACTTC.

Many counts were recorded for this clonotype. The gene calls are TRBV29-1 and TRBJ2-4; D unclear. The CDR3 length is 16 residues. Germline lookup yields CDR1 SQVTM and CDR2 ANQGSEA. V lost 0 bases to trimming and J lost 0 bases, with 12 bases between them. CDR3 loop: CSVEDLTVLAKNIQYF. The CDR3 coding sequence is TGCAGCGTTGAAGATCTAACAGTACTAGCCAAAAACATTCAGTACTTC.

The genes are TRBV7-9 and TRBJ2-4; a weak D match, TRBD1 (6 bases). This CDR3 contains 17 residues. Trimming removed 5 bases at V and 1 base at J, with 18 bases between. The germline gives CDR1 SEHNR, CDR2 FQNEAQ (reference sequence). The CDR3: CASSPGQGKRAKNIQYF. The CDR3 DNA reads TGTGCCAGCAGCCCAGGGCAGGGGAAGAGGGCCAAAAACATTCAGTACTTC.

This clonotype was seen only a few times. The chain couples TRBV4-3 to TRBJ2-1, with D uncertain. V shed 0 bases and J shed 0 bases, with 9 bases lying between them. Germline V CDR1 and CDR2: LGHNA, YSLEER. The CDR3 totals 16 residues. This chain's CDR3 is CASSQDSTVSYNEQFF. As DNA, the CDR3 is TGCGCCAGCAGCCAAGATAGCACAGTCTCCTACAATGAGCAGTTCTTC.

CDR3 residues: CASSLPGARDTGELFF. The DNA for the CDR3 is TGTGCCAGCAGCTTACCAGGGGCACGGGACACCGGGGAGCTGTTTTTT. The chain carries TRBV7-9 and TRBJ2-2, with D perhaps matching TRBD1 (6 bases). The ends were cut back, 2 bases at V and 3 bases at J, with 13 bases in the middle. CDR3 length: 16 amino acids. Germline V gene data show CDR1 as SEHNR and CDR2 as FQNEAQ (reference sequence).

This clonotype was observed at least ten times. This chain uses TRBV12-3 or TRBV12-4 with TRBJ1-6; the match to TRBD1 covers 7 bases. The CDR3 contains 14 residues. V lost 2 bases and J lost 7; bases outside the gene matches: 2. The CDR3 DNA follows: TGTGCCAGCAGTTTAACAGGGGCAAATTCACCCCTCCACTTT. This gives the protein CASSLTGANSPLHF.

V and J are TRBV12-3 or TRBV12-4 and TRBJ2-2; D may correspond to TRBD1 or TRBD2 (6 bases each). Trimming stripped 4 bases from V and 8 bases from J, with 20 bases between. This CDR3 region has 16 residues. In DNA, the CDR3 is TGTGCCAGCAGTTCCCTAGTGGGGGGCGCCGGGGGGGAGCTGTTTTTT. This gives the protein CASSSLVGGAGGELFF.

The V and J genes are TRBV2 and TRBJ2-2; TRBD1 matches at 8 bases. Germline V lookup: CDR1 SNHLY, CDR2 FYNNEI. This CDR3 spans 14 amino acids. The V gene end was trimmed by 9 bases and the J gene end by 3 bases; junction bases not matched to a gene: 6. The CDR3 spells CASGGQEDTGELFF. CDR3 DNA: TGTGCCAGTGGGGGACAGGAGGACACCGGGGAGCTGTTTTTT.

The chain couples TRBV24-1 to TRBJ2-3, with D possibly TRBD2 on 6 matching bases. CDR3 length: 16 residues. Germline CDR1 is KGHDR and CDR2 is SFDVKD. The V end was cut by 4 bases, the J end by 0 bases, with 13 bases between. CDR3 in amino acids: CATSDYPGTSTDTQYF. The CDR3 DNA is TGTGCCACCAGTGACTACCCTGGGACTAGCACAGATACGCAGTATTTT.

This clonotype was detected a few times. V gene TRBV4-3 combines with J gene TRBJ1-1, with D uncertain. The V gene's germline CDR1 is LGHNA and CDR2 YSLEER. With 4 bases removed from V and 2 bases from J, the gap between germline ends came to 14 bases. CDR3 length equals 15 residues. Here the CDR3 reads CASSPSIRLNTEAFF. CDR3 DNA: TGCGCCAGCAGCCCAAGCATTAGGCTAAACACTGAAGCTTTCTTT.